This section outlines one TCR beta chain sequence together with its context. These data are taken from a study of blood T cell repertoires in COVID-19. About the study: COVID-19 samples collected from the United States, Italy and Spain covered acute and convalescent phases.

The CDR3 totals 14 residues. From germline, CDR1 is SGDLS and CDR2 YYNGEE. The ends lost 5 bases at V and 5 bases at J; junction bases unmatched: 7. Original methodology: The assay estimated nucleated cells by amplifying reference gene primers. Some clones are missing from TCRdb's copy, which holds only in-frame ones; the method was immunoSEQ multiplex PCR. The D gene and trimming were derived from the DNA, and the V and J assignments and clone size from that table. The sample yields around 390,000 clones, around nine tenths seen once. The cohort comprised adults aged about 18 to 90 years residing in approximately 25 US areas.

Sequenced input: PBMCs or T cells enriched from blood (not recorded which). This TCR came from a woman aged 45-60 years who had recovered from COVID-19. The chain is built from TRBV9 and TRBJ2-1; 7 bases map to TRBD2. CDR3 nucleotides: TGTGCCAGCAGACCAGCGGGAATTAACAATGAGCAGTTCTTC. Translation: CASRPAGINNEQFF.